This TCR beta chain was observed in a study of T-cell memory formation after mild COVID-19. Study conclusions and caveats: Researchers report contracting CD4+ clones mostly in CM and EM, with CD8+ clones in EMRA.

Libraries for TCRalpha and TCRbeta carried sample barcodes and unique molecular identifiers via 5'RACE. TCRdb itself ran the 5' RACE reads through MiXCR, one entry per CDR3 protein. The sample comprises over 300,000 distinct CDR3 sequences, roughly 20% of which are singletons, and around 23% rests with the top ten. This clonotype was counted only a few times. Its antigen remains unidentified. Germline V gene data show CDR1 as SQVTM and CDR2 as ANQGSEA. Trimming took off 5 bases at V and 1 base at J, with 11 bases between the two ends. The CDR3 is 13 amino acids. The sequenced sample consisted of PBMCs or a T cell subset sorted from them (not recorded which). This sequence joins TRBV29-1 and TRBJ1-1; the D is unclear. This TCR was sampled from a man between 18 and 35 years old who had mild COVID-19 (a few samples of this study predate the infection). Cell type and time point are not known. The CDR3 sequence is CSVHPDENTEAFF. The CDR3, as DNA: TGCAGCGTTCACCCGGACGAGAACACTGAAGCTTTCTTT.